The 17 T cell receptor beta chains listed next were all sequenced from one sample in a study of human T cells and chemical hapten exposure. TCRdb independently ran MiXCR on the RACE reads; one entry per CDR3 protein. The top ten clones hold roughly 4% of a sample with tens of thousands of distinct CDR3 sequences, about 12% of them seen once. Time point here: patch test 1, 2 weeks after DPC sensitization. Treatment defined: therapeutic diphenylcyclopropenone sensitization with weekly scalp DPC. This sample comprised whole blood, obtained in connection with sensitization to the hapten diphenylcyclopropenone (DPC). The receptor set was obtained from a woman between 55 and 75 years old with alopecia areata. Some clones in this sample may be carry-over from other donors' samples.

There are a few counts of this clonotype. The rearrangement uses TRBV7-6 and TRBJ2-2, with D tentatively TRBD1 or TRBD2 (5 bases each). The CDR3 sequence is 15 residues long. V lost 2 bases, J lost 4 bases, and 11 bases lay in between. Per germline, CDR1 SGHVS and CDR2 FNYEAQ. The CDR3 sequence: CASSLLGEITGELFF. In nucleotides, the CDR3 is TGTGCCAGCAGCTTATTGGGGGAAATCACCGGGGAGCTGTTTTTT.

CDR3 nucleotide sequence: TGTGCCAGCAGCTTCCCGCTAGCGGGGGCCGGGGATACGCAGTATTTT. This gives the protein CASSFPLAGAGDTQYF. The chain recombines TRBV11-1 with TRBJ2-3; 10 bases align to TRBD2. The CDR3 runs to 16 residues. Losses at the gene ends were 3 bases for V and 6 bases for J; bases not matched to a gene: 9. The V gene's germline CDR1 is SGHAT and CDR2 FQDESV (reference sequence).

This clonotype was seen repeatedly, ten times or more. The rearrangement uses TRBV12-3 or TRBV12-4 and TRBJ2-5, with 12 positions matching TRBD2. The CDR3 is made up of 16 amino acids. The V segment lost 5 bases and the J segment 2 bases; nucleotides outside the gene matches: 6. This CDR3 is CASSPGLAGPQETQYF. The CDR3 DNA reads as TGTGCCAGCAGTCCAGGACTAGCGGGGCCTCAAGAGACCCAGTACTTC.

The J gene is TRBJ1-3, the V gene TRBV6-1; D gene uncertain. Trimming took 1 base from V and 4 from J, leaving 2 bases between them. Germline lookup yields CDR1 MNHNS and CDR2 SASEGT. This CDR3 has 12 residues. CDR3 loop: CASSEVGNTIYF. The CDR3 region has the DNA TGTGCCAGCAGTGAAGTAGGAAACACCATATATTTT.

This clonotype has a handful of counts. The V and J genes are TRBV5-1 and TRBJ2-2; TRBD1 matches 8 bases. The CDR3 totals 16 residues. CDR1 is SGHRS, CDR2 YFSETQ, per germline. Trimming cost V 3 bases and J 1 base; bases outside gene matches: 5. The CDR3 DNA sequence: TGCGCCAGCAGCTCCCAGGGGGCTCGGAACACCGGGGAGCTGTTTTTT. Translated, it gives CASSSQGARNTGELFF.

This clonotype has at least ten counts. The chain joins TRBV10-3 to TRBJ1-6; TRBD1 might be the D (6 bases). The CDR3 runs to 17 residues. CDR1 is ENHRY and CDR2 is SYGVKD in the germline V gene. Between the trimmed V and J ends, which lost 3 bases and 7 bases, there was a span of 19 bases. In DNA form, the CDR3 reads TGTGCCATCAGTGAAAGGCAAACAGGGTTTAGCAATTCACCCCTCCACTTT. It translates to CAISERQTGFSNSPLHF.

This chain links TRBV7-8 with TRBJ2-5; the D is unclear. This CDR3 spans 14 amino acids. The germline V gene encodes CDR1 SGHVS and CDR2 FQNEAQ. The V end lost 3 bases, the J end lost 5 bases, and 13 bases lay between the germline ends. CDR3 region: CASSFAPVGETQYF. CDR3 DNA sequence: TGTGCCAGCAGCTTCGCCCCAGTGGGGGAGACCCAGTACTTC.

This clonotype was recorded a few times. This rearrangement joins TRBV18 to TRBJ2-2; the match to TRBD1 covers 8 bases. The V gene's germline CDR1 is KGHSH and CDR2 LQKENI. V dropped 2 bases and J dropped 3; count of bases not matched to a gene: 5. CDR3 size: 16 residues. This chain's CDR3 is CASSPGGTGDTGELFF. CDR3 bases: TGTGCCAGCTCACCAGGCGGGACAGGAGACACCGGGGAGCTGTTTTTT. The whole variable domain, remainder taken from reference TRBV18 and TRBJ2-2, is NAGVMQNPRHLVRRRGQEARLRCSPMKGHSHVYWYRQLPEEGLKFMVYLQKENIIDESGMPKERFSAEFPKEGPSILRIQQVVRGDSAAYFCASSPGGTGDTGELFFGEGSRLTVL.

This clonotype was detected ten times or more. The CDR3 bases are TGCAGTGCAGGGGGGGGGACAGATACGCAGTATTTT. Its protein is CSAGGGTDTQYF. The chain combines TRBV20-1 with TRBJ2-3; possibly TRBD2 for D (7 bases). This CDR3 is 12 amino acids long. Germline V lookup: CDR1 DFQATT, CDR2 SNEGSKA (reference sequence). The V end was cut by 6 bases, the J end by 3 bases, with 10 bases between.

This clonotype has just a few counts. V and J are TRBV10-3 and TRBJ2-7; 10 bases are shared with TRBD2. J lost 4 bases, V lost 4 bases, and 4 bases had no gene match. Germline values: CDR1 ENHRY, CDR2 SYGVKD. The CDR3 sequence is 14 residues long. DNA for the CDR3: TGTGCCATCAGTGCTAGCGGGGGCCGATACGAGCAGTACTTC. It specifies CAISASGGRYEQYF.

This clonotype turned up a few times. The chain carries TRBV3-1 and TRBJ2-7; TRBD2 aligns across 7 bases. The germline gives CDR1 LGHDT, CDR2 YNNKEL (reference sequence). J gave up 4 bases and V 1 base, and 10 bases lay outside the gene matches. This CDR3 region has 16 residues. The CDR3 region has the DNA TGTGCCAGCAGCCAAGGTACTGGACTAGATTCTTACGAGCAGTACTTC. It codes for CASSQGTGLDSYEQYF.

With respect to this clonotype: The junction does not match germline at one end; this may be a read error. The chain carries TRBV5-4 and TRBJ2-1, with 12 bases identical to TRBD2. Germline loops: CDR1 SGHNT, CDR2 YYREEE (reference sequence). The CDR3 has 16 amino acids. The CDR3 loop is CVSSTASSGGVGEQFF. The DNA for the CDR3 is TGTGTCAGCAGCACGGCATCTAGCGGGGGGGTCGGTGAGCAGTTCTTC.

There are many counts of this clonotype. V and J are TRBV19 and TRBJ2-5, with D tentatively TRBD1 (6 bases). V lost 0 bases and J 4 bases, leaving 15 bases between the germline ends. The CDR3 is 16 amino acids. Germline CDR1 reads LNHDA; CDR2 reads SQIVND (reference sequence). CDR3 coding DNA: TGTGCCAGTAGTATAGATCTACAGGGCGGTGGAGAGACCCAGTACTTC. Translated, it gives CASSIDLQGGGETQYF.

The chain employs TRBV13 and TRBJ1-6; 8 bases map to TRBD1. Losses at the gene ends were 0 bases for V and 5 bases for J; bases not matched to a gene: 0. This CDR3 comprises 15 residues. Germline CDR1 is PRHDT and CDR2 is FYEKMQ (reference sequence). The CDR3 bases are TGTGCCAGCAGCTTAGGGGACAGGGATAATTCACCCCTCCACTTT. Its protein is CASSLGDRDNSPLHF.

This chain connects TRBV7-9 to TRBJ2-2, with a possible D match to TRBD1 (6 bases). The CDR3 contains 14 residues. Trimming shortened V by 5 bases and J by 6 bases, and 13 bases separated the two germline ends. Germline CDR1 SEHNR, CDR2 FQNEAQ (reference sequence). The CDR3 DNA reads TGTGCCAGCAGCCCCCGGGCAGGGGCCGGGGAGCTGTTTTTT. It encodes CASSPRAGAGELFF.

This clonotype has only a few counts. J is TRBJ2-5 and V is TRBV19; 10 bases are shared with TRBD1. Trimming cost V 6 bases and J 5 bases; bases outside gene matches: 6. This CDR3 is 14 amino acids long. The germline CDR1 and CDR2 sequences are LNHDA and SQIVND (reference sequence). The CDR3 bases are TGTGCCAGTAGCTACGGGACAGGGGTGGAGACCCAGTACTTC. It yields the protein CASSYGTGVETQYF.

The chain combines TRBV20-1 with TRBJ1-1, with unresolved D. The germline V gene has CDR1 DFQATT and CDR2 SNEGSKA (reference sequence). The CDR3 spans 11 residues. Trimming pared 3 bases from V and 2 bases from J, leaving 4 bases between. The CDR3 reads CSARRNTEAFF. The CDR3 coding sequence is TGCAGTGCTAGGAGAAACACTGAAGCTTTCTTT.